This T cell receptor (beta chain) derives from a study of blood T cell repertoires in COVID-19. Study context: Some COVID-19 samples were acute and others convalescent; all came from the United States, Italy and Spain. T cells, B-cell-depleted T cells, or PBMCs provided the cDNA or gDNA that served as material.

Per the original data handling: Amplification of reference gene primers provided the estimated nucleated cell counts. Generated by immunoSEQ multiplex PCR, the TCRdb table keeps only in-frame clones and is missing some. V and J calls and clone size are given by that table; D and trimming were obtained from the DNA. The table records 200,000 to 250,000 clones, less than 85% of them present only once. This CDR3 region has 13 residues. The ends were cut back, 5 bases at V and 3 bases at J, with 8 bases in the middle. In this sample, this clone turned up a few times. The chain has TRBV12-3 or TRBV12-4 and TRBJ1-5; possible D gene TRBD1, 5 bases. This TCR was sampled from a woman over 75 with acute or convalescent COVID-19. The sequencing sample was made of peripheral blood. The CDR3 DNA follows: TGTGCCAGCAGTCGACAGTTCAATCAGCCCCAGCATTTT. Its protein product is CASSRQFNQPQHF.